This T cell receptor (beta chain) emerged from a study of shared clonotypes between healthy human individuals. Study at large: Donors, aged 18 to 49, were a couple of women and a few men. Regarding the study as a whole: Compared with clonotypes that all four donors shared, non-shared clonotypes had lower generation probabilities. Four donors held 4.5% to 5% of naive CD4 clonotypes in common. Represented diversity, genetic and exposure-history alike, was limited by few donors.

Clones were read by immunoSEQ multiplex PCR, and TCRdb kept only the in-frame ones, dropping some. The sample consists of roughly 720,000 clones, about 92% of them appearing once. The CDR3 loop spans 15 amino acids. V lost 6 bases, J lost 3 bases, and 17 bases lay in between. Germline values: CDR1 MNHNS, CDR2 SASEGT. Comments on this clone: Its antigen is not identified.

This clonotype was obtained from a man aged 18-30 years in good health. Some clones in this sample may be carry-over from other donors' samples. The sample taken for sequencing was memory CD8+ T cells from PBMCs. As for subset: CD45RO+ cells pooled with CCR7-negative TemRA cells. The J gene is TRBJ1-2, the V gene TRBV6-1, with D perhaps TRBD1 (6 bases). The CDR3 bases are TGTGCCAGCAGATGGGGGCCTGAGACAGACTATGGCTACACCTTC. Amino acids: CASRWGPETDYGYTF.